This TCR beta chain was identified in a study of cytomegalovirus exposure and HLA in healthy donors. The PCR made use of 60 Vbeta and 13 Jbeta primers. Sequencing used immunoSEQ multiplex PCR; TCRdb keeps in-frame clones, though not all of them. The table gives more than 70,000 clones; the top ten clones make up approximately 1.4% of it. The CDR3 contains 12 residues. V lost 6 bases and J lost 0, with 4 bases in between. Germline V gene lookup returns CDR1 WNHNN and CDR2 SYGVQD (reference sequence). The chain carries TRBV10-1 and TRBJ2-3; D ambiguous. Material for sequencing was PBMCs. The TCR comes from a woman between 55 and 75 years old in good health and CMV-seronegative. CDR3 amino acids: CASSYSTDTQYF. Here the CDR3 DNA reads TGCGCCAGCAGCTATAGCACAGATACGCAGTATTTT.